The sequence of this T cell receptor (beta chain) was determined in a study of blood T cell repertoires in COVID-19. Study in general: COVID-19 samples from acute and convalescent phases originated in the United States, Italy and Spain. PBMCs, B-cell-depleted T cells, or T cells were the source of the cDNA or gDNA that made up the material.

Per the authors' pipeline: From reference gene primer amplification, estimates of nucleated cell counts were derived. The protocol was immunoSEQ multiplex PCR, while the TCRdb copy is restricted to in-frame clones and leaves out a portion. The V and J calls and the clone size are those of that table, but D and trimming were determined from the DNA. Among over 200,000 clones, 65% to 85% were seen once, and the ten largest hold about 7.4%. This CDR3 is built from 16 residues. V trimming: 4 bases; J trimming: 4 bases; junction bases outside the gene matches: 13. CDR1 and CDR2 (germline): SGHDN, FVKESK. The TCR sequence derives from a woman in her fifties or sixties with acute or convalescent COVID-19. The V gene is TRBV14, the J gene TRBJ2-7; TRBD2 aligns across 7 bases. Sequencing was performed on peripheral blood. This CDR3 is CASSRKRPGGVYEQYF. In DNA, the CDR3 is TGTGCCAGCAGCCGAAAGCGACCTGGGGGGGTGTACGAGCAGTACTTC.